These 7 T cell receptor beta chains were sequenced from one sample in a study of CD8 T cells in Susac syndrome. It was with random hexamers that about 0.45 to 1 ug RNA was reverse transcribed. Each CDR3 protein gets one entry after TCRdb re-called the immunoSEQ multiplex PCR reads with MiXCR. The sample yields 90,000 to 150,000 distinct CDR3 sequences, approximately 93% seen once. Sequenced input: CD4+ T cells from PBMCs. These receptors were taken from a human donor with multiple sclerosis.

The gene calls are TRBV5-1 and TRBJ2-7; 8 positions match TRBD2. Germline assignment: CDR1 SGHRS and CDR2 YFSETQ. V shed 1 base, J shed 5 bases, and the junction held 11 bases outside the gene matches. The CDR3 spans 16 residues. As DNA, the CDR3 is TGCGCCAGCAGCTTGCCGCTCCGGGGGACTAGAGACGAGCAGTACTTC. Translated, it gives CASSLPLRGTRDEQYF.

The V gene is TRBV9, the J gene TRBJ1-1; TRBD1 is a possible D gene (5 bases). Germline lookup yields CDR1 SGDLS and CDR2 YYNGEE. CDR3 length: 12 amino acids. V gave up 3 bases and J gave up 3 bases, with 6 bases separating them. CDR3: CASSGGDTEAFF. DNA for the CDR3: TGTGCCAGCAGCGGGGGGGACACTGAAGCTTTCTTT.

This clonotype was recorded a few times. This chain connects TRBV11-2 to TRBJ2-7; 8 bases line up with TRBD1. The germline V gene encodes CDR1 SGHAT and CDR2 FQNNGV. The J segment lost 4 bases and the V segment lost 1 base, leaving 6 bases of the junction unmatched. The CDR3 runs to 15 residues. The CDR3 loop is CASSLVQGAFYEQYF. In nucleotides, the CDR3 is TGTGCCAGCAGCTTAGTCCAGGGGGCGTTTTACGAGCAGTACTTC.

The chain has TRBV15 and TRBJ1-2; maybe TRBD1 (5 bases). Trimming took 5 bases from V and 4 from J, leaving 17 bases between them. The CDR3 is made up of 15 amino acids. Germline V gene data show CDR1 as LNHNV and CDR2 as YYDKDF (reference sequence). CDR3: CATSLGQVTFYGYTF. For the CDR3, the DNA is TGTGCCACCAGCCTTGGACAAGTAACATTCTATGGCTACACCTTC.

The chain is built from TRBV28 and TRBJ1-5, with D hard to call. Trimming left V 7 bases short and J 2 bases short, with 12 bases between. Germline V lookup: CDR1 MDHEN, CDR2 SYDVKM. This CDR3 spans 14 amino acids. The CDR3 loop is CASKKRTGNQPQHF. In DNA form, the CDR3 reads TGTGCCAGCAAAAAACGCACAGGCAATCAGCCCCAGCATTTT. The full variable domain, with the rest looked up from reference TRBV28 and TRBJ1-5, is DVKVTQSSRYLVKRTGEKVFLECVQDMDHENMFWYRQDPGLGLRLIYFSYDVKMKEKGDIPEGYSVSREKKERFSLILESASTNQTSMYLCASKKRTGNQPQHFGDGTRLSIL.

V is TRBV6-1 and J is TRBJ1-5, with TRBD1 as a possible D gene (6 bases). V was clipped by 7 bases and J by 4 bases, with 11 bases between them. Germline V CDR1 and CDR2: MNHNS, SASEGT. There are 13 residues in the CDR3. This chain's CDR3 is CASKGEKNQPQHF. Here the CDR3 DNA reads TGTGCCAGCAAGGGGGAAAAAAATCAGCCCCAGCATTTT.

This clonotype was observed a few times. The chain's CDR3 is CASSLDGTGDTEAFF. The CDR3 DNA reads as TGTGCCAGCAGCTTAGATGGGACGGGCGACACTGAAGCTTTCTTT. This rearrangement joins TRBV7-2 to TRBJ1-1; a weak D match, TRBD1 (5 bases). V gave up 1 base and J gave up 3 bases, with 12 bases separating them. The CDR3 loop spans 15 amino acids. CDR1 and CDR2 from the germline V gene are SGHTA and FQGNSA.